The 9 T cell receptor beta chains given below trace back to one sample, sequenced in a study of shared clonotypes between healthy human individuals. Profiling relied on immunoSEQ multiplex PCR, and the TCRdb table lists in-frame clones only, not all of them. The sample holds roughly 2 million clones, approximately 94% seen once. The sequenced sample consisted of naive CD4+ T cells sorted from blood. Subset reported: CD45RA+ positively selected. The receptors come from a man younger than 30 in good health.

This rearrangement joins TRBV7-8 to TRBJ2-2, with unresolved D. The CDR3 sequence is 12 residues long. Germline loops: CDR1 SGHVS, CDR2 FQNEAQ. V was pared by 5 bases and J by 5 bases, with 6 bases between. This CDR3 reads CASSLLTGELFF. CDR3 in DNA: TGTGCCAGCAGCCTACTAACCGGGGAGCTGTTTTTT.

The rearrangement uses TRBV11-1 and TRBJ2-1; a weak D match, TRBD1 (5 bases). Per germline, CDR1 SGHAT and CDR2 FQDESV (reference sequence). V gave up 3 bases and J gave up 2 bases, with 8 bases separating them. The CDR3 is 14 residues long. CDR3 loop: CASSFDRAYNEQFF. CDR3 DNA sequence: TGTGCCAGCAGCTTCGACAGAGCCTACAATGAGCAGTTCTTC.

This clone showed up just once. The sample holds other DNA sequences that translate to the same CDR3. The chain combines TRBV7-2 with TRBJ1-5, with 9 nucleotides matching TRBD1. This CDR3 has 15 amino acids. V gave up 5 bases and J gave up 1 base; unmatched junction bases: 3. Germline assignment: CDR1 SGHTA and CDR2 FQGNSA. CDR3 DNA: TGTGCCAGCAGCCCCGGGACAGGGAGCAATCAGCCCCAGCATTTT. Protein sequence: CASSPGTGSNQPQHF.

The chain has TRBV2 and TRBJ2-3, with D perhaps matching TRBD2 (5 bases). This CDR3 has 15 residues. Per the germline V gene, CDR1 is SNHLY and CDR2 is FYNNEI. The V end lost 0 bases, the J end lost 3 bases, and 10 bases lay between the germline ends. CDR3 amino acids: CASSEAGTGTDTQYF. DNA for the CDR3: TGTGCCAGCAGTGAAGCGGGAACGGGAACAGATACGCAGTATTTT.

The rearrangement uses TRBV5-4 and TRBJ2-7; possibly TRBD2 for D (6 bases). V gave up 7 bases and J gave up 2 bases, with 16 bases separating them. In germline, CDR1 is SGHNT, CDR2 YYREEE (reference sequence). The CDR3 covers 14 residues. CDR3 nucleotides: TGTGCCAGCTCTGCGGGAACGGATCCCTACGAGCAGTACTTC. Translation: CASSAGTDPYEQYF.

In this sample, this clone turned up once. This same CDR3 is encoded by further DNA sequences in the sample. This chain connects TRBV5-6 to TRBJ1-5; D is unclear. V was clipped by 2 bases and J by 3 bases, with 12 bases between them. The CDR3 length is 15 residues. Germline loops: CDR1 SGHDT, CDR2 YYEEEE. The CDR3 here is CASSLLAGSNQPQHF. The CDR3 DNA is TGTGCCAGCAGCTTACTGGCAGGATCCAATCAGCCCCAGCATTTT.

This clone was seen a single time. This sequence joins TRBV19 and TRBJ1-2; 8 positions match TRBD1. V shed 7 bases and J 3 bases; nucleotides not matched to a gene: 7. Germline CDR1 reads LNHDA; CDR2 reads SQIVND (reference sequence). This CDR3 has 14 residues. CDR3 coding DNA: TGTGCCAGTATCCGGACAGGGAAGGACTATGGCTACACCTTC. Amino acid sequence: CASIRTGKDYGYTF.

V and J are TRBV30 and TRBJ1-3, with 9 bases aligning to TRBD1. Germline trimming cut 4 bases from V and 2 bases from J; bases unmatched to any gene: 6. Germline-derived CDR1 and CDR2 are GTSNPN and SVGIG (reference sequence). This CDR3 is 15 amino acids long. Here the CDR3 DNA reads TGTGCCTGGACGCTCACAGGGGGCACTGGAAACACCATATATTTT. This codes for CAWTLTGGTGNTIYF.

The gene calls are TRBV19 and TRBJ1-6; 9 bases map to TRBD1. Germline CDR1 reads LNHDA; CDR2 reads SQIVND (reference sequence). V dropped 8 bases and J dropped 7; count of bases not matched to a gene: 3. This CDR3 contains 13 residues. The CDR3 region is CASCDRGNSPLHF. The CDR3 DNA follows: TGTGCCAGTTGTGACAGGGGGAATTCACCCCTCCACTTT.